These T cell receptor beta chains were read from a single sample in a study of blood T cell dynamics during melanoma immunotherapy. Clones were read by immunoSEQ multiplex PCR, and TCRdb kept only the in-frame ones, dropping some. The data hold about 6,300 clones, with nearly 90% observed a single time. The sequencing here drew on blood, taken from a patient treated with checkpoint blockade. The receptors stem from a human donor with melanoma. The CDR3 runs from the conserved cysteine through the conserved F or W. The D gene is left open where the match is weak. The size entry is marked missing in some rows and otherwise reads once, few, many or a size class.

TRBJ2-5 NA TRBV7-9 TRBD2 TGTGCCAGCGGCGGGGGGTTCCAAGAGACCCAGTACTTC CASGGGFQETQYF
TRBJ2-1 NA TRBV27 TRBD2 TGTGCCAGCAGTAAGACTAGCAGATCCTACAATGAGCAGTTCTTC CASSKTSRSYNEQFF
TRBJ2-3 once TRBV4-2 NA TGTGCCAGCAGCCCAAAAAAGCGGGATACGCAGTATTTT CASSPKKRDTQYF
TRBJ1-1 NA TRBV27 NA TGTGCCAGCAGTGTAGGGGGGAACACTGAAGCTTTCTTT CASSVGGNTEAFF
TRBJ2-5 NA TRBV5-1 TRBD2 TGCGCCAGCAGCATCCGGGGGGGTCCCCAAGAGACCCAGTACTTC CASSIRGGPQETQYF
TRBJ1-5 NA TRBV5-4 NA TGTGCCAGCAGCTTGAATCCAGATCAGCCCCAGCATTTT CASSLNPDQPQHF
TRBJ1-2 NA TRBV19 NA TGTGCCAGTAGTATAGAAGCAGGGCATGGCTACACCTTC CASSIEAGHGYTF
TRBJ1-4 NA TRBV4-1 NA TGCGCCAGCAGCCTCGCCACAGGGAGTCCGGGAAAACTGTTTTTT CASSLATGSPGKLFF
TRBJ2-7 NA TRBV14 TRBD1 TGTGCCAGCAGCTACCACACTCCGGGACAGGGGAAATACGAGCAGTACTTC CASSYHTPGQGKYEQYF
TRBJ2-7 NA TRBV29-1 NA TGCAGCGTTGAACGAGACAACTCCTACGAGCAGTACTTC CSVERDNSYEQYF
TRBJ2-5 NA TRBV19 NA TGTGCCAGTAACGGCGGGGGCTCCTTAGGAGGAGAGACCCAGTACTTC CASNGGGSLGGETQYF
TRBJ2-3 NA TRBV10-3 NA TGTGCCATCAGTGGACAATATAGCGTAAGCACAGATACGCAGTATTTT CAISGQYSVSTDTQYF
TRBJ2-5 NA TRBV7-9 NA TGTGCCAGCCAGCACTATCAGGGAATCCAAGAGACCCAGTACTTC CASQHYQGIQETQYF
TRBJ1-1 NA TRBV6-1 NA TGTGCCAGCAGTGAACAGAGTAGGCTGGGGTCGGCTTTCTTT CASSEQSRLGSAFF
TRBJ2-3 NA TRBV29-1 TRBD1 TGCAGCGTTGACCAGGGGGCAGATACGCAGTATTTT CSVDQGADTQYF
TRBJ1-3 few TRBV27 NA TGTGCCAGCAGTCTCGGACGGCCGATTCTTGGAAACACCATATATTTT CASSLGRPILGNTIYF
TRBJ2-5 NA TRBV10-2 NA TGCGCCAGCAGCCCCCGTTGGGAAGAGACCCAGTACTTC CASSPRWEETQYF
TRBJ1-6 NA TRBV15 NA TGTGCCACCAGCAGAGATCTACGGTGGGCCAGATCACCCCTCCACTTT CATSRDLRWARSPLHF
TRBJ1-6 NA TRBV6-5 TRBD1 TGTGCCAGCAGTTCCGGGACAGGTCCACCCCTCCACTTT CASSSGTGPPLHF
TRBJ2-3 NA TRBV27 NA TGTGCCAGCAGTTCATGGACTACTACAGATACGCAGTATTTT CASSSWTTTDTQYF
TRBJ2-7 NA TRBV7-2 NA TGTGCCAGCAGCTTAGATGAGGGGGCCTACGAGCAGTACTTC CASSLDEGAYEQYF
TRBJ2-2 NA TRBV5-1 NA TGCGCCAGCAGCTTCACGGTAAACACCGGGGAGCTGTTTTTT CASSFTVNTGELFF
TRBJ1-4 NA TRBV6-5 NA TGTGCCACCAGGAGGAGTAATGAAAAACTGTTTTTT CATRRSNEKLFF
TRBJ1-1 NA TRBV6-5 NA TGTGCCAGCAGTTACCGGGGCAGGACCACGAACACTGAAGCTTTCTTT CASSYRGRTTNTEAFF
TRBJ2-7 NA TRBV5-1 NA TGCGCCAGCAGCTTGGCCGGACGGTCCTACGAGCAGTACTTC CASSLAGRSYEQYF
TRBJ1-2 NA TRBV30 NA TGTGCCTGGGGGAGGCGGACAGATAACGGCTACACCTTC CAWGRRTDNGYTF
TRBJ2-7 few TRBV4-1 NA TGCGCCAGCAGCCAAGATATTGCCTACGAGCAGTACTTC CASSQDIAYEQYF
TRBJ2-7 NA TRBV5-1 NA TGCGCCAGCAGCTTGTGGGCAGGGGGAGGCTACGAGCAGTACTTC CASSLWAGGGYEQYF
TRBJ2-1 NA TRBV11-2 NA TGTGCCAGCAGCCTTGCCGGGGAGGCTTACAATGAGCAGTTCTTC CASSLAGEAYNEQFF
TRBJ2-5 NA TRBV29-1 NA TGCAGCGTTTCTCGACAGATACAAGAGACCCAGTACTTC CSVSRQIQETQYF
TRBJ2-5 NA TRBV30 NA TGTGCCTGGAGTGTAGCTGAGACCCAGTACTTC CAWSVAETQYF
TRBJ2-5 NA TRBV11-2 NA TGTGCCAGCAGCTCAATAATGAGGGCTGGGGAGACCCAGTACTTC CASSSIMRAGETQYF
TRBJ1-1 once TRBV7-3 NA TGTGCCAGCAGCTTAACCGGGACGCGGGGCGCTGAAGCTTTCTTT CASSLTGTRGAEAFF
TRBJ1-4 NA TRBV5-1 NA TGCGCCAGCAGCGTCGGACAGCCTAATGAAAAACTGTTTTTT CASSVGQPNEKLFF
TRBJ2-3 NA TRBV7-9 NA TGTGCCAGCAGCTGGGAGCGGGCAGATACGCAGTATTTT CASSWERADTQYF
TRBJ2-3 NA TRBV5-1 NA TGCGCCAGCAGCGTACAGGGAGGGGATGATACGCAGTATTTT CASSVQGGDDTQYF
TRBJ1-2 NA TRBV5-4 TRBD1 TGTGCCAGCAGCCTGGGACAGGGGCAAGATGGCTACACCTTC CASSLGQGQDGYTF
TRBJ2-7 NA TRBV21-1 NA TGTGCCAGCAGCAAACCGAGGACAGGGGGCCACTACGAGCAGTACTTC CASSKPRTGGHYEQYF
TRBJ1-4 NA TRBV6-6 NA TGTGCCAGCAGTTACTCGGATCCCGGCCTTGGGAAACTGTTTTTT CASSYSDPGLGKLFF
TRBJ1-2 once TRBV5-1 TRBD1 TGCGCCAGCAGCTCCAAAATGGGACAGTCGAACTATGGCTACACCTTC CASSSKMGQSNYGYTF
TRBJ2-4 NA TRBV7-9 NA TGTGCCAGCAGCTACGGTTTGCCGGGAAACATTCAGTACTTC CASSYGLPGNIQYF
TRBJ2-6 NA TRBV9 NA TGTGCCAGCAGCAAATTTTCTGGGGCCAACGTCCTGACTTTC CASSKFSGANVLTF
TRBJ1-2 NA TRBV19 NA TGTGCCAGTAGTATTGGGGCCCTACCCTATGGCTACACCTTC CASSIGALPYGYTF
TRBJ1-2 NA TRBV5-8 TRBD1 TGTGCCAGCAGCAAGGACAGGACCACTGGCTACACCTTC CASSKDRTTGYTF
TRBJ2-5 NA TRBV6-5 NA TGTGCCAGCAGCCTTGCGGGGGCAGAGACCCAGTACTTC CASSLAGAETQYF
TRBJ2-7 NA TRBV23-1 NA TGCGCCAGCAGTCAATCGTCGGGGCAGTCACGTGGGAAAGTCGAGCAGTACTTC CASSQSSGQSRGKVEQYF
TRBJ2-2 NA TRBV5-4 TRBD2 TGTGCCAGCAGCCGGGGACTAGAGAGATCCGGGGAGCTGTTTTTT CASSRGLERSGELFF
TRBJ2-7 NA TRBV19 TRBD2 TGTGCCAGTAGTCCCCCCACTAGCGGGCCCTACGAGCAGTACTTC CASSPPTSGPYEQYF
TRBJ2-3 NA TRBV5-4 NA TGTGCCAGCAGCATACCGTTAACTCAAGATACGCAGTATTTT CASSIPLTQDTQYF